This TCR beta chain is drawn from a study of OX40 agonist ivuxolimab in advanced cancers. Overall study findings and caveats: CD4+ and CD8+ T cells in blood underwent clonal expansion by week 6 at 0.1 to 3.0 mg/kg.

In regard to this clone: The target antigen is unknown.

The CDR3 extends over 10 amino acids. Germline loops: CDR1 DFQATT, CDR2 SNEGSKA (reference sequence). V lost 6 bases and J 10 bases, leaving 11 bases between the germline ends. Clones were read by immunoSEQ multiplex PCR, and TCRdb kept only the in-frame ones, dropping some. In the table there are some 19,000 clones, approximately 89% of which are singletons. The V call is TRBV20-1, the J call TRBJ2-3, with a weak D call TRBD2 (5 bases). The sequencing here drew on CD4+ or CD8+ T cells sorted from blood, taken in a trial of the OX40 agonist ivuxolimab. The clonotype was recovered from an adult with an advanced solid tumor such as melanoma, head and neck, liver or kidney cancer. CDR3 loop: CSAMERAQYF. CDR3 nucleotides: TGCAGTGCCATGGAGAGGGCGCAGTATTTT.